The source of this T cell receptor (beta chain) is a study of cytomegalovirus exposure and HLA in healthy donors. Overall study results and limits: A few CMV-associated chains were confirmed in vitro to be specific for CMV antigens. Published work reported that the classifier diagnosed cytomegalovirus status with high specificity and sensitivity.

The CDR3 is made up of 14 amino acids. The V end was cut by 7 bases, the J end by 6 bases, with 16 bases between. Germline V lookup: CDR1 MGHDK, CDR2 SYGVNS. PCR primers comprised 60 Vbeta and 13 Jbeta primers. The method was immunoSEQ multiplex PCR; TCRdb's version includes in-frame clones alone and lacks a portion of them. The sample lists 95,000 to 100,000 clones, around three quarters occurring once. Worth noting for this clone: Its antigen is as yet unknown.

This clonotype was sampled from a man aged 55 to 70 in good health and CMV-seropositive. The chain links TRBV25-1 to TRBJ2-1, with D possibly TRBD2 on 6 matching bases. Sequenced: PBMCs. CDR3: CASTAGSPFNEQFF. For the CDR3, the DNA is TGTGCCAGCACGGCGGGGTCTCCCTTCAATGAGCAGTTCTTC.